This T cell receptor (beta chain) was sequenced for a study of T cells in Graves' hyperthyroidism and ophthalmopathy. Amplified TCR beta CDR3 regions came from RNA transcripts. During a first-round RT-PCR of the TCR CDR3, the HTBI primer set was used. MiXCR was run by TCRdb on the multiplex PCR reads, yielding one entry per CDR3 protein. The sample contains 350,000 or so distinct CDR3 sequences, 18% of which appear only once. This clonotype was counted only a few times. Disease duration under 2 months; hyperthyroidism patients were aged 18 to 65. Trimming cost V 7 bases and J 4 bases, with 20 bases left between them. Germline CDR1 and CDR2: SGHDT and YYEEEE. This CDR3 spans 15 amino acids.

The sample was blood. The receptor was derived from a woman aged 50 to 60 with Graves' hyperthyroidism. The V gene is TRBV5-6, the J gene TRBJ1-1; tentatively, D is TRBD1 (5 bases). In nucleotides, the CDR3 is TGTGCCAGCGGCCCCCCCCAGGGTCCGGGCACTGAAGCTTTCTTT. It is translated as CASGPPQGPGTEAFF.